The 15 T cell receptor beta chains listed next were all sequenced from one sample in a study of naive and memory T cell subsets. Four PCR rounds used nested alpha and beta constant region primers plus the SP2 primer. Via MiXCR, TCRdb re-called the 5' RACE reads, giving one row per CDR3 protein. The sample lists 55,000 to 65,000 distinct CDR3 sequences, around 8% seen once, with about a fifth in the top ten. TCR cDNA received a 3' ligated oligonucleotide that carried a UMI. The receptors stem from a female donor in good health.

V and J are TRBV18 and TRBJ2-7, with 8 positions matching TRBD1. V trimming: 3 bases; J trimming: 0 bases; junction bases outside the gene matches: 4. The CDR3 has 15 residues. The germline CDR1 and CDR2 sequences are KGHSH and LQKENI. CDR3 DNA sequence: TGTGCCAGCTCACCGGCCGGGACAGGCTCCTACGAGCAGTACTTC. Its translation: CASSPAGTGSYEQYF.

The rearrangement uses TRBV15 and TRBJ1-5; D is unclear. Germline V CDR1 and CDR2: LNHNV, YYDKDF (reference sequence). The CDR3 is 14 residues long. Trimming left V 0 bases short and J 6 bases short, with 9 bases between. CDR3 DNA sequence: TGTGCCACCAGCAGAGATTTAGGGAGTCAGCCCCAGCATTTT. This translates into CATSRDLGSQPQHF.

This clonotype came up a few times. The CDR3 sequence: CASSETRVTEAFF. CDR3 in DNA: TGCGCCAGCAGTGAAACTAGGGTTACTGAAGCTTTCTTT. The chain has TRBV10-1 and TRBJ1-1; D remains unclear. Trimming took off 3 bases at V and 5 bases at J, with 10 bases between the two ends. The CDR3 spans 13 residues. Germline assignment: CDR1 WNHNN and CDR2 SYGVQD (reference sequence).

The sample holds a few counts of this clonotype. This rearrangement joins TRBV9 to TRBJ2-1, with D tentatively TRBD2 (6 bases). Trimming pared 0 bases from V and 3 bases from J, leaving 10 bases between. CDR1 is SGDLS, CDR2 YYNGEE, per germline. CDR3 size: 15 residues. The CDR3 here is CASSVEAEGYNEQFF. The DNA of the CDR3 is TGTGCCAGCAGCGTAGAAGCGGAGGGCTACAATGAGCAGTTCTTC.

The chain joins TRBV11-2 to TRBJ2-5; possible D gene TRBD1, 6 bases. The V end was cut by 1 base, the J end by 2 bases, with 8 bases between. The CDR3 loop spans 14 amino acids. Germline lookup yields CDR1 SGHAT and CDR2 FQNNGV. The DNA of the CDR3 is TGTGCCAGCAGCTTAGCCGGACAGCAAGAGACCCAGTACTTC. It encodes CASSLAGQQETQYF.

In its sample, this clonotype was seen a few times. At one end, the junction sequence differs from germline, possibly due to a read error. This rearrangement joins TRBV7-7 to TRBJ2-1; the D gene could be TRBD1 or TRBD2 (6 bases each). The CDR3 has 15 amino acids. Per germline, CDR1 SSHAT and CDR2 FNYEAQ (reference sequence). The CDR3 coding sequence is TGTGCTAGCAGCTTACGAGGGGGGTCCTACAATGAGCAGTTCTTC. This sequence encodes CASSLRGGSYNEQFF.

This clonotype came up many times. V gene TRBV29-1 combines with J gene TRBJ2-5; D perhaps matches TRBD2 (7 bases). Germline V CDR1 and CDR2: SQVTM, ANQGSEA. Trimming took off 8 bases at V and 1 base at J, with 17 bases between the two ends. This CDR3 spans 14 amino acids. In DNA, the CDR3 is TGCAGCCTGGGGGCCAGCGGGATCCAAGAGACCCAGTACTTC. It specifies CSLGASGIQETQYF.

This clonotype was picked up many times. The chain joins TRBV20-1 to TRBJ1-2; TRBD1 matches at 7 bases. V was pared by 6 bases and J by 4 bases, with 5 bases of the junction left unmatched. There are 12 residues in the CDR3. The V gene's germline CDR1 is DFQATT and CDR2 SNEGSKA (reference sequence). In nucleotides, the CDR3 is TGCAGTGCACCGGGACAGCTCTATGGCTACACCTTC. Its protein product is CSAPGQLYGYTF.

There are many counts of this clonotype. This sequence joins TRBV10-3 and TRBJ1-5; 9 bases align to TRBD1. This CDR3 comprises 16 residues. The ends lost 0 bases at V and 6 bases at J; junction bases unmatched: 6. Germline V lookup: CDR1 ENHRY, CDR2 SYGVKD. CDR3 in amino acids: CAISESEDRGGQPQHF. CDR3 DNA sequence: TGTGCCATCAGTGAGTCTGAGGACAGGGGAGGTCAGCCCCAGCATTTT.

Ten or more counts support this clonotype. The J gene is TRBJ1-1, the V gene TRBV5-1; D is possibly TRBD1 (5 bases). The CDR3 consists of 17 residues. Germline lookup yields CDR1 SGHRS and CDR2 YFSETQ. V was shortened by 0 bases and J by 3 bases, with 18 bases between the two germline ends. The CDR3 here is CASSLVKVGDWDTEAFF. CDR3 coding DNA: TGCGCCAGCAGCTTGGTCAAGGTCGGGGACTGGGACACTGAAGCTTTCTTT.

The V gene is TRBV20-1, the J gene TRBJ2-7; 16 nucleotides line up with TRBD2. The CDR3 contains 19 residues. The germline V gene has CDR1 DFQATT and CDR2 SNEGSKA (reference sequence). The V segment lost 5 bases and the J segment 5 bases; nucleotides outside the gene matches: 18. The CDR3 DNA follows: TGCAGTGCTGGCTCCGGGACTAGCGGGGGGGCCTTGTTTGTCCACGAGCAGTACTTC. Protein: CSAGSGTSGGALFVHEQYF.

This clonotype was seen more than once but under ten times. This chain joins TRBV12-3 or TRBV12-4 and TRBJ2-3, with TRBD2 identical over 8 bases. This CDR3 comprises 17 residues. V gave up 6 bases and J gave up 1 base; unmatched junction bases: 12. For the CDR3, the DNA is TGTGCCAGCAGCCCGGGACTAGACCTTTGGGGCACAGATACGCAGTATTTT. This translates into CASSPGLDLWGTDTQYF.

This clonotype has a handful of counts. This chain links TRBV5-4 with TRBJ2-3; D might be TRBD2 (5 bases). CDR1 and CDR2 from the germline V gene are SGHNT and YYREEE (reference sequence). The V end was cut by 0 bases, the J end by 5 bases, with 13 bases between. The CDR3 runs 15 residues. The CDR3 DNA reads as TGTGCCAGCAGCTTGGCCTCTAGCACTCGAGATACGCAGTATTTT. This translates into CASSLASSTRDTQYF.

Turning to this clonotype: This may arise from a read error, as a much more abundant clone is one base away. The rearrangement joins TRBV12-3 or TRBV12-4 to TRBJ1-2; D not resolved. CDR3 length: 14 amino acids. DNA of the CDR3: TGTGCCAGCTCCCTTGGGCTGCGCAACTATGGCGACACCTTC. As protein: CASSLGLRNYGDTF.

This chain connects TRBV5-4 to TRBJ2-1; D not certain. In germline, CDR1 is SGHNT, CDR2 YYREEE (reference sequence). The V and J ends lost 6 bases and 6 bases respectively, with 13 bases between them. The CDR3 length is 13 residues. The CDR3 DNA reads as TGTGCCAGCACCACGAGCCTGCTCAATGAGCAGTTCTTC. Protein: CASTTSLLNEQFF.